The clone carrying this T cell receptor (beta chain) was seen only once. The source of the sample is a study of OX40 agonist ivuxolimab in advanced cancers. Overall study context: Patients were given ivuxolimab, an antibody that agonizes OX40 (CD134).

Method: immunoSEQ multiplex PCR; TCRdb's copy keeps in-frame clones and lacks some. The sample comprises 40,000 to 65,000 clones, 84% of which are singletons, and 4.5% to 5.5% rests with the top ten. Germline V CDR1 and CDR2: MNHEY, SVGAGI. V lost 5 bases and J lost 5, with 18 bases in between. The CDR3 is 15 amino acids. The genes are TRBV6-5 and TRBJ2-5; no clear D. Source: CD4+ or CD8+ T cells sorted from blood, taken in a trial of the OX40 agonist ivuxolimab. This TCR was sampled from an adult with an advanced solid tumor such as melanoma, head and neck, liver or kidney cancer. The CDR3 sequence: CASSPLGDLHETQYF. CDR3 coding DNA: TGTGCCAGCAGTCCCCTGGGTGACCTCCACGAGACCCAGTACTTC.